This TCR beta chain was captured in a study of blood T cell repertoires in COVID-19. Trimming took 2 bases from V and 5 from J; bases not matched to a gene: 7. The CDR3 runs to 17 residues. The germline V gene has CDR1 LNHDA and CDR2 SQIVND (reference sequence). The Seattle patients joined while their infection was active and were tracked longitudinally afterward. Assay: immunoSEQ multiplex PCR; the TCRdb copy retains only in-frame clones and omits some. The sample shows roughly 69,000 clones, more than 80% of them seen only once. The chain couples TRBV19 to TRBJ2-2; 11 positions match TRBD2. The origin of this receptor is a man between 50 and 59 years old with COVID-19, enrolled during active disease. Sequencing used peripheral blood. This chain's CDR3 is CASSIISGGAGTGELFF. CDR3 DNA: TGTGCCAGTAGTATAATTAGCGGGGGGGCGGGAACCGGGGAGCTGTTTTTT.